These T cell receptor beta chains were read from a single sample in a study of cytomegalovirus exposure and HLA in healthy donors. This table comes from immunoSEQ multiplex PCR, and its TCRdb copy is limited to in-frame clones, with some not included. Seen in this sample are approximately 120,000 clones; the ten most common clones hold about 2%. The sequenced sample was PBMCs. These TCRs come from a man aged 35-49 years in good health and CMV-seronegative. CDR3s include the opening cysteine and the closing phenylalanine or tryptophan. Each record gives: V gene, D gene, J gene, CDR3 DNA, CDR3 protein. A D gene is named only where the DNA matches it firmly.

TRBV10-3	-	TRBJ2-2	TGTGCCATCAGTGGAGCTATCACGCAAAATGGGGAGCTGTTTTTT	CAISGAITQNGELFF
TRBV6-5	TRBD2	TRBJ2-1	TGTGCCAGCGGCTCCACTAGCGGGGAGCAGTTCTTC	CASGSTSGEQFF
TRBV19	-	TRBJ1-5	TGTGCCAGTAGTAGTTACAGGGATGAGGAGCCCCAGCATTTT	CASSSYRDEEPQHF
TRBV5-4	-	TRBJ1-1	TGTGCCAGCAGTTCAGGGAGGTTTCGCGACACTGAAGCTTTCTTT	CASSSGRFRDTEAFF
TRBV28	TRBD2	TRBJ2-7	TGTGCCAGCAAGAATCCGGGACTAGCGGGTGAGCAGTACTTC	CASKNPGLAGEQYF
TRBV5-4	-	TRBJ2-5	TGTGCCAGCAGCCGGACAGTCGCGGAGACCCAGTACTTC	CASSRTVAETQYF
TRBV10-3	-	TRBJ1-5	TGTGCCATCAGTTCCTCCCGAGAAAATCAGCCCCAGCATTTT	CAISSSRENQPQHF
TRBV27	TRBD1	TRBJ1-1	TGTGCCAGCACCGCCGTCGGGACAGCGGATGAAGCTTTCTTT	CASTAVGTADEAFF
TRBV9	-	TRBJ1-5	TGTGCCAGCAGCGCTGCGTATAGCAATCAGCCCCAGCATTTT	CASSAAYSNQPQHF
TRBV4-2	TRBD2	TRBJ2-1	TGTGCCAGCAGCCAAGTGGGAGGGAGGGATTACAATGAGCAGTTCTTC	CASSQVGGRDYNEQFF
TRBV5-4	TRBD1	TRBJ1-2	TGTGCCAGCAGCCGACAGGGCTCTAACTATGGCTACACCTTC	CASSRQGSNYGYTF
TRBV5-5	-	TRBJ1-5	TGTGCCAGCAGCCAGGAGGGAGGGCAGCCCCAGCATTTT	CASSQEGGQPQHF
TRBV2	TRBD2	TRBJ2-3	TGTGCCAGCAAGCCTAGCGGGATCACAGATACGCAGTATTTT	CASKPSGITDTQYF
TRBV11-3	TRBD1	TRBJ2-7	TGTGCCAGCAGCTTAGAGGGACAGGGCTACGAGCAGTACTTC	CASSLEGQGYEQYF
TRBV29-1	TRBD1	TRBJ2-6	TGCAGCGCACAGGGGGCTGGGGCCAACGTCCTGACTTTC	CSAQGAGANVLTF
TRBV6-5	-	TRBJ2-2	TGTGCCAGCAGTTACAAAGCTGAGGGCACCGGGGAGCTGTTTTTT	CASSYKAEGTGELFF
TRBV11-3	-	TRBJ1-4	TGTGCCAGCAGCTTAGATCGGCGGGCTCAAAAACTGTTTTTT	CASSLDRRAQKLFF
TRBV28	TRBD1	TRBJ1-4	TGTGCCAGCAGTTTAGGGGACAGGGGTAGGGAAAAACTGTTTTTT	CASSLGDRGREKLFF
TRBV11-3	TRBD1	TRBJ1-3	TGTGCCAGCAGCTTCCGGACAGGGCCCGACGGAAACACCATATATTTT	CASSFRTGPDGNTIYF
TRBV10-1	TRBD1	TRBJ1-5	TGCGCCAGCAGTGAGTCAGGGGGCGGTCAGCCCCAGCATTTT	CASSESGGGQPQHF
TRBV29-1	-	TRBJ1-5	TGCAGGTCCCGCCGGGGGAGGTATCAGCCCCAGCATTTT	CRSRRGRYQPQHF
TRBV7-2	TRBD1	TRBJ1-5	TGTGCCAGCAGCTTAGACGGACAGGCCAATCAGCCCCAGCATTTT	CASSLDGQANQPQHF
TRBV2	TRBD1	TRBJ1-5	TGTGCCAGCACTCTGGGACAGGCGAGCAATCAGCCCCAGCATTTT	CASTLGQASNQPQHF